One and the same sample provided the 15 T cell receptor beta chains below, sequenced in a study of T cells in Graves' hyperthyroidism and ophthalmopathy. Amplified regions were TCR beta CDR3 sequences from RNA transcripts. Using the HTBI primer set, a first-round RT-PCR was run on the TCR CDR3. Each CDR3 protein is one row after TCRdb ran MiXCR on the multiplex PCR reads. The table shows about 130,000 distinct CDR3 sequences, with roughly 23% occurring only once. The sample was blood. The receptors originated from a woman aged 50 to 60 with Graves' hyperthyroidism that later progressed to Graves' ophthalmopathy.

This clonotype was counted many times. V usage is TRBV29-1 and J usage is TRBJ2-7; TRBD1 aligns across 10 bases. V was clipped by 5 bases and J by 5 bases; unmatched bases: 12. This CDR3 contains 15 residues. Germline V gene lookup returns CDR1 SQVTM and CDR2 ANQGSEA. For the CDR3, the DNA is TGCAGCGTTCGAAAAGTGGGACAGGGGTTCCACGAGCAGTACTTC. Its translation: CSVRKVGQGFHEQYF.

This clonotype has a count of ten or more. The chain joins TRBV20-1 to TRBJ1-5; the D is unclear. Germline CDR1 is DFQATT and CDR2 is SNEGSKA (reference sequence). The CDR3 extends over 13 amino acids. V was shortened by 5 bases and J by 2 bases, with 10 bases between the two germline ends. The CDR3 reads CSAGRGGNQPQHF. In DNA, the CDR3 is TGCAGTGCTGGCCGGGGAGGCAATCAGCCCCAGCATTTT.

The chain links TRBV28 to TRBJ1-5; TRBD1 might be the D (5 bases). V was shortened by 1 base and J by 11 bases, with 15 bases between the two germline ends. The CDR3 is 14 amino acids. Germline CDR1 and CDR2: MDHEN and SYDVKM. CDR3: CASSLYRGVETQHF. The CDR3 bases are TGTGCCAGCAGTTTATACCGGGGCGTGGAGACCCAGCATTTT.

At least ten counts were recorded for this clonotype. This sequence joins TRBV4-2 and TRBJ2-7; 7 positions agree with TRBD1. In germline, CDR1 is LGHNA, CDR2 YNFKEQ. Trimming removed 4 bases from V and 2 bases from J; junction bases left unmatched: 11. The CDR3 totals 16 residues. The CDR3: CASSRDPGQTAYEQYF. CDR3 nucleotides: TGTGCCAGCAGCCGAGATCCGGGACAGACTGCCTACGAGCAGTACTTC.

The rearrangement links TRBV12-3 or TRBV12-4 to TRBJ1-1; 11 bases align to TRBD1. The CDR3 covers 13 residues. With V trimmed by 5 bases and J by 9 bases, 5 bases remained unmatched. The DNA for the CDR3 is TGTGCCAGCAGTCCAGGACAGGGGGCGAAAGCTTTCTTT. This encodes CASSPGQGAKAFF.

V usage is TRBV6-1 and J usage is TRBJ1-5, with 7 bases lining up with TRBD1. The length of the CDR3 is 13 residues. CDR1 MNHNS and CDR2 SASEGT come from the germline V gene. J gave up 1 base and V 6 bases, and 0 bases lay outside the gene matches. The CDR3 loop is CASRDRSNQPQHF. DNA for the CDR3: TGTGCCAGCAGGGACAGGAGCAATCAGCCCCAGCATTTT.

This clonotype appeared many times. The chain is built from TRBV3-1 and TRBJ2-3; D is ambiguous. The CDR3 consists of 15 residues. CDR1 is LGHDT and CDR2 is YNNKEL in the germline V gene (reference sequence). Trimming pared 0 bases from V and 0 bases from J, leaving 7 bases between. The CDR3 DNA follows: TGTGCCAGCAGCCAAGATTGGGCGAGCACAGATACGCAGTATTTT. Amino acids: CASSQDWASTDTQYF.

This clonotype appeared many times. This chain joins TRBV11-3 and TRBJ2-5, with D tentatively TRBD1 (5 bases). V was trimmed by 1 base and J by 2 bases, leaving 14 bases between them. The CDR3 contains 16 residues. CDR1 SGHNT and CDR2 YENEEA come from the germline V gene. CDR3 DNA sequence: TGTGCCAGCAGCTTAGGTCAGGACACAGCACAAGAGACCCAGTACTTC. It yields the protein CASSLGQDTAQETQYF. The full variable domain, with the rest looked up from reference TRBV11-3 and TRBJ2-5, is EAGVVQSPRYKIIEKKQPVAFWCNPISGHNTLYWYLQNLGQGPELLIRYENEEAVDDSQLPKDRFSAERLKGVDSTLKIQPAELGDSAVYLCASSLGQDTAQETQYFGPGTRLLVL.

The chain employs TRBV30 and TRBJ2-3, with 7 positions matching TRBD2. The germline CDR1 and CDR2 sequences are GTSNPN and SVGIG (reference sequence). This CDR3 has 17 amino acids. Losses at the gene ends were 5 bases for V and 0 bases for J; bases not matched to a gene: 14. CDR3 coding DNA: TGTGCCTGGGACCGAGAGTTCTGGCGGGAGAGCACAGATACGCAGTATTTT. The encoded protein is CAWDREFWRESTDTQYF.

This clonotype was seen ten or more times. This rearrangement joins TRBV4-1 to TRBJ2-7, with D uncertain. In germline, CDR1 is MGHRA, CDR2 YSYEKL. The V end lost 0 bases, the J end lost 1 base, and 19 bases lay between the germline ends. The CDR3 is 18 residues long. CDR3 sequence: CASSQDGTSGVWSYEQYF. CDR3 DNA sequence: TGCGCCAGCAGCCAAGATGGTACGAGTGGGGTTTGGTCCTACGAGCAGTACTTC.

This clonotype was observed many times. The CDR3 is CAWSVWGAGNTEAFF. As DNA, the CDR3 is TGTGCCTGGAGTGTATGGGGGGCGGGGAACACTGAAGCTTTCTTT. The rearrangement joins TRBV30 to TRBJ1-1; possibly TRBD1 for D (6 bases). V lost 0 bases, J lost 1 base, and 12 bases lay in between. From germline, CDR1 is GTSNPN and CDR2 SVGIG (reference sequence). There are 15 residues in the CDR3.

V and J are TRBV28 and TRBJ1-2, with 8 positions matching TRBD1. The CDR3 consists of 12 residues. V shed 6 bases and J 12 bases; nucleotides not matched to a gene: 9. Germline V gene lookup returns CDR1 MDHEN and CDR2 SYDVKM. CDR3 protein: CASRSQGAGNTF. The CDR3 DNA follows: TGTGCCAGCAGGTCTCAGGGGGCGGGGAACACCTTC.

V usage is TRBV20-1 and J usage is TRBJ1-2, with D possibly TRBD1 on 6 matching bases. Trimming stripped 2 bases from V and 1 base from J, with 11 bases between. Germline CDR1 reads DFQATT; CDR2 reads SNEGSKA (reference sequence). The CDR3 spans 14 residues. This CDR3 reads CSARIQGLNYGYTF. CDR3 sequence (DNA): TGCAGTGCTAGAATACAGGGTCTTAACTATGGCTACACCTTC.

This clonotype was recorded many times. The chain uses TRBV20-1 and TRBJ2-7, with 10 nucleotides matching TRBD1. V was pared by 6 bases and J by 3 bases, with 8 bases of the junction left unmatched. CDR3 length: 14 residues. CDR1 and CDR2 from the germline V gene are DFQATT and SNEGSKA (reference sequence). The CDR3 sequence is CSAPTGTGVYEQYF. The CDR3 DNA follows: TGCAGTGCGCCAACCGGGACAGGGGTCTACGAGCAGTACTTC.

This clonotype was seen repeatedly, ten times or more. The rearrangement joins TRBV7-9 to TRBJ2-5, with 10 nucleotides matching TRBD2. The CDR3 is 16 amino acids. V shed 8 bases and J 5 bases; nucleotides not matched to a gene: 14. CDR1 is SEHNR and CDR2 is FQNEAQ in the germline V gene (reference sequence). The CDR3 sequence is CASCWASGSLAETQYF. CDR3 nucleotide sequence: TGTGCCAGCTGTTGGGCTAGCGGGAGTTTAGCGGAGACCCAGTACTTC.